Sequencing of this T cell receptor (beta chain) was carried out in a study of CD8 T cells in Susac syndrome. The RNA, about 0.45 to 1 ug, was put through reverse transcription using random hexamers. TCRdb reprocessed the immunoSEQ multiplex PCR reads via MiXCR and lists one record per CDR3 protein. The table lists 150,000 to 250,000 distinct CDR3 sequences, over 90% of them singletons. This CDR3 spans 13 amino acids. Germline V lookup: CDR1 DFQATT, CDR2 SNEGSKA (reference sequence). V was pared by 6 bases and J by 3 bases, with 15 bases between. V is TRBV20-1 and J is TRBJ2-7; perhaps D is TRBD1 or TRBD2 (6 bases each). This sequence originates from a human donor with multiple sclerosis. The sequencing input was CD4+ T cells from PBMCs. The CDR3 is CSARGTSDYEQYF. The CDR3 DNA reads TGCAGTGCCCGGGGGACATCTGACTACGAGCAGTACTTC.